The 24 T cell receptor beta chains below come from one sample, sequenced in a study of control samples from healthy donors and cancer patients (TCRdb year 2020). Library construction relied on the immunoSEQ multiplex PCR assay. What TCRdb holds here is the immuneACCESS table cut down to in-frame rearrangements. Part of the clones is not present; checked against another copy, under half of the missing clones reflect an unresolved V gene, and the others are unexplained. For this sample the table gives around 76,000 clones, of which about nine tenths were detected only once. The top ten clones comprise approximately 8.8% of the sample. The sequencing input was PBMCs. These receptors all come from a woman aged 50 to 60 with colorectal cancer.

The chain recombines TRBV20-1 with TRBJ2-5, with 10 positions matching TRBD2. The CDR3 has 15 residues. Germline V gene lookup returns CDR1 DFQATT and CDR2 SNEGSKA (reference sequence). Unmatched junction bases numbered 9, after V lost 3 bases and J lost 5 bases. The CDR3: CSASRSSGGRETQYF. The CDR3 region has the DNA TGCAGTGCTAGTCGGAGTAGCGGGGGGCGGGAGACCCAGTACTTC.

The chain couples TRBV6-5 to TRBJ2-7, with TRBD1 as a possible D gene (6 bases). V shed 5 bases and J shed 5 bases, with 13 bases lying between them. The CDR3 is made up of 13 amino acids. Germline assignment: CDR1 MNHEY and CDR2 SVGAGI. The CDR3, as DNA: TGTGCCAGCAGTACAACAGGGCGCGACGAGCAGTACGTC. Amino acid sequence: CASSTTGRDEQYV.

This clone was counted only a few times. The chain joins TRBV20-1 to TRBJ1-5; D remains unclear. V was cut by 3 bases and J by 4 bases, with 7 bases left in between. This CDR3 contains 12 residues. CDR1 is DFQATT and CDR2 is SNEGSKA in the germline V gene (reference sequence). CDR3 loop: CSASQKNQPQHF. The CDR3 DNA sequence: TGCAGTGCTAGTCAAAAAAATCAGCCCCAGCATTTT.

This chain joins TRBV7-8 and TRBJ2-7; 8 bases align to TRBD2. CDR1 SGHVS and CDR2 FQNEAQ come from the germline V gene. V dropped 5 bases and J dropped 6; count of bases not matched to a gene: 9. The CDR3 sequence is 14 residues long. As DNA, the CDR3 is TGTGCCAGCAGCCCCGGGGGGGGTAATAGCGAGCAGTACGTC. This encodes CASSPGGGNSEQYV.

The chain combines TRBV4-3 with TRBJ2-3, with D perhaps TRBD2 (5 bases). CDR3 length: 14 residues. Germline V gives CDR1 LGHNA, CDR2 YSLEER. The V gene lost 2 bases and the J gene lost 5 bases, with 11 bases spanning the gap. The CDR3 DNA follows: TGCGCCAGCAGCCAACGCAGCCGGGGAGATACGCAGTATTTT. Protein sequence: CASSQRSRGDTQYF.

V gene TRBV6-5 combines with J gene TRBJ1-2; a possible D gene is TRBD1 (6 bases). CDR3 length: 15 residues. Trimming pared 9 bases from V and 8 bases from J, leaving 25 bases between. Germline-derived CDR1 and CDR2 are MNHEY and SVGAGI. The CDR3 reads CASNRGGVGARGYTF. As DNA, the CDR3 is TGTGCCAGTAACCGAGGGGGAGTGGGTGCGCGGGGCTACACCTTC.

The chain carries TRBV3-1 (or the pseudogene TRBV3-2) and TRBJ1-5; possible D gene TRBD1, 6 bases. Germline V CDR1 and CDR2: LGHDT, YNNKEL (reference sequence). The CDR3 consists of 12 residues. V was pared by 6 bases and J by 6 bases, with 9 bases between. The CDR3 sequence is CASSLGGQPQHF. The CDR3 DNA is TGTGCCAGCAGTCTAGGGGGTCAGCCCCAGCATTTT.

V gene TRBV24-1 combines with J gene TRBJ2-4, with TRBD1 identical over 9 bases. CDR3 size: 15 residues. V gave up 3 bases and J gave up 8 bases; unmatched junction bases: 7. Looked up from germline, CDR1 is KGHDR and CDR2 is SFDVKD. CDR3 region: CATSDTGGRSDIQYF. The DNA of the CDR3 is TGTGCCACCAGTGATACAGGGGGCCGGAGTGACATTCAGTACTTC.

V and J are TRBV3-1 (or the pseudogene TRBV3-2) and TRBJ1-1; 9 bases line up with TRBD1. The CDR3 sequence is 14 residues long. Germline CDR1 LGHDT, CDR2 YNNKEL (reference sequence). The V segment lost 4 bases and the J segment 6 bases; nucleotides outside the gene matches: 6. The chain's CDR3 is CASSPTGGRPEAFF. The CDR3 DNA reads as TGTGCCAGCAGCCCAACAGGGGGCAGACCTGAAGCTTTCTTT.

V usage is TRBV2 and J usage is TRBJ1-5; D call uncertain. This CDR3 contains 12 residues. The germline gives CDR1 SNHLY, CDR2 FYNNEI. Between the trimmed V and J ends, which lost 8 bases and 7 bases, there was a span of 12 bases. For the CDR3, the DNA is TGTGCCAGCGACGGGATCGGCCAGCCCCAGCATTTT. Amino acid sequence: CASDGIGQPQHF.

V gene TRBV3-1 (or the pseudogene TRBV3-2) combines with J gene TRBJ2-1; D is uncertain. This CDR3 region has 15 residues. CDR1 LGHDT and CDR2 YNNKEL come from the germline V gene (reference sequence). V was shortened by 0 bases and J by 5 bases, with 11 bases between the two germline ends. The CDR3 coding sequence is TGTGCCAGCAGCCAAGATAACGGCAGAAACAATGAGCAGTTCTTC. Protein product: CASSQDNGRNNEQFF.

The V call is TRBV18, the J call TRBJ1-2, with D possibly being TRBD1 (5 bases). V gave up 3 bases and J gave up 4 bases, with 15 bases separating them. The CDR3 runs 15 residues. Germline V lookup: CDR1 KGHSH, CDR2 LQKENI. Here the CDR3 reads CASSPSGPPGYGYTF. The CDR3 DNA reads TGTGCCAGCTCACCTTCGGGACCTCCTGGCTATGGCTACACCTTC. The full variable domain, with the rest looked up from reference TRBV18 and TRBJ1-2, is NAGVMQNPRHLVRRRGQEARLRCSPMKGHSHVYWYRQLPEEGLKFMVYLQKENIIDESGMPKERFSAEFPKEGPSILRIQQVVRGDSAAYFCASSPSGPPGYGYTFGSGTRLTVV.

The chain combines TRBV4-1 with TRBJ2-3; TRBD2 agrees at 12 bases. Germline V gives CDR1 MGHRA, CDR2 YSYEKL. V gave up 0 bases and J gave up 2 bases; unmatched junction bases: 9. The CDR3 is 19 amino acids. CDR3 protein: CASSQDWASGGVYTDTQYF. The CDR3 nucleotides are TGCGCCAGCAGCCAAGATTGGGCTAGCGGGGGGGTTTACACAGATACGCAGTATTTT.

The genes are TRBV7-8 and TRBJ2-1; weak D call: TRBD2 (6 bases). Germline CDR1 is SGHVS and CDR2 is FQNEAQ. The CDR3 has 16 residues. With 3 bases removed from V and 8 bases from J, the gap between germline ends came to 20 bases. CDR3 loop: CASSFQTRGTRHEQFF. CDR3 sequence (DNA): TGTGCCAGCAGCTTCCAGACCCGTGGGACTCGCCATGAGCAGTTCTTC.

This rearrangement joins TRBV6-5 to TRBJ1-4; TRBD1 might be the D (6 bases). The CDR3 runs 14 residues. Germline V lookup: CDR1 MNHEY, CDR2 SVGAGI. Trimming left V 5 bases short and J 6 bases short, with 13 bases between. CDR3 sequence: CASSLGTWDEKLFF. The DNA for the CDR3 is TGTGCCAGCAGTCTAGGGACATGGGATGAAAAACTGTTTTTT.

V is TRBV7-8 and J is TRBJ1-1; D ambiguous. The CDR3 runs 15 residues. Germline V gene sequence: CDR1 SGHVS, CDR2 FQNEAQ. The V end lost 6 bases, the J end lost 0 bases, and 14 bases lay between the germline ends. CDR3 protein: CASRQTTSMNTEAFF. The CDR3 DNA follows: TGTGCCAGCAGACAAACGACAAGCATGAACACTGAAGCTTTCTTT.

The rearrangement links TRBV21-1 to TRBJ2-3; the table assigns TRBD2, which was not confirmed against the DNA. TRBV21-1 is a pseudogene segment. The CDR3 length is 15 residues. The CDR3: CASTGGRPETDTQYF. Here the CDR3 DNA reads TGTGCCAGCACGGGGGGCCGCCCCGAAACAGATACGCAGTATTTT.

This rearrangement joins TRBV6-1 to TRBJ2-7, with TRBD2 matching 14 bases. Trimming took 1 base from V and 6 from J; bases not matched to a gene: 2. The CDR3 sequence is 15 residues long. The germline gives CDR1 MNHNS, CDR2 SASEGT. As DNA, the CDR3 is TGTGCCAGCAGTGAAGGACTAGCGGGGGGGCGCGAGCAGTACGTC. Translation gives CASSEGLAGGREQYV.

The chain uses TRBV18 and TRBJ2-3; the match to TRBD1 covers 12 bases. The CDR3 loop spans 16 amino acids. Germline CDR1 KGHSH, CDR2 LQKENI. Trimming cost V 4 bases and J 7 bases; bases outside gene matches: 9. The DNA of the CDR3 is TGTGCCAGCTCACTCCAGGGGACAGGGGGCGTAAATACGCAGTATTTT. Encoded protein: CASSLQGTGGVNTQYF.

V is TRBV7-3 and J is TRBJ1-3; unclear D gene. The CDR3 has 13 residues. Trimming removed 2 bases from V and 3 bases from J, with 5 bases in between. CDR1 and CDR2 (germline): SGHTA, FQGTGA. The CDR3 protein is CASSLDHGNTIYF. In nucleotides, the CDR3 is TGTGCCAGCAGCTTAGACCATGGAAACACCATATATTTT.

This clone is a singleton in its sample. Other DNA variants within this sample encode the same CDR3. This sequence joins TRBV12-3 or TRBV12-4 and TRBJ1-5; no firm D call. Trimming pared 2 bases from V and 3 bases from J, leaving 5 bases between. The CDR3 loop spans 13 amino acids. CDR3 protein: CASSLKFNQPQHF. As DNA, the CDR3 is TGTGCCAGCAGTTTAAAATTCAATCAGCCCCAGCATTTT.

V is TRBV5-1 and J is TRBJ2-2; D perhaps matches TRBD1 (5 bases). Trimming shortened V by 0 bases and J by 7 bases, and 7 bases separated the two germline ends. The CDR3 runs 13 residues. Germline V gene lookup returns CDR1 SGHRS and CDR2 YFSETQ. CDR3 sequence (DNA): TGCGCCAGCAGCTTGGAGGGGTGCGGGGAGCTGTTTTTT. Protein product: CASSLEGCGELFF.

The rearrangement joins TRBV20-1 to TRBJ2-3; no clear D. The germline gives CDR1 DFQATT, CDR2 SNEGSKA (reference sequence). The CDR3 is made up of 10 amino acids. Trimming took off 6 bases at V and 2 bases at J, with 3 bases between the two ends. The CDR3 here is CSAYTDTQYF. The CDR3 DNA reads TGCAGTGCCTACACAGATACGCAGTATTTT.

The gene calls are TRBV6-2 or TRBV6-3 and TRBJ2-7; 10 nucleotides align to TRBD1. V shed 4 bases, J shed 5 bases, and the junction held 11 bases outside the gene matches. Germline-derived CDR1 and CDR2 are MNHEY and SVGEGT. The CDR3 has 16 amino acids. The CDR3 is CASSSRPGQGMHEQYV. As DNA, the CDR3 is TGTGCCAGCAGTTCCCGTCCGGGACAGGGGATGCACGAGCAGTACGTC.